The 3 T cell receptor beta chains reported below all come from one sample, sequenced in a study of T-cell reconstitution after alpha-beta-depleted transplantation in children. Unique molecular identifiers were used in preparing the TCRbeta library. MiXCR, run by TCRdb on the PCR reads, gives a single entry per CDR3 protein. The sample lists about 500,000 distinct CDR3 sequences, 32% occurring once. The material was PBMCs from the stem cell graft donor, obtained from the stem cell graft. These receptors all come from a human donor who donated a stem cell graft to a child with aplastic anemia.

This clonotype was picked up one time. The chain carries TRBV7-2 and TRBJ2-1; D might be TRBD2 (6 bases). Germline CDR1 is SGHTA and CDR2 is FQGNSA. The ends were cut back, 5 bases at V and 8 bases at J, with 25 bases in the middle. The CDR3 spans 17 residues. The CDR3 region is CASSLGAGTTHEDEQFF. CDR3 DNA sequence: TGTGCCAGCAGCCTAGGTGCGGGGACCACCCACGAGGATGAGCAGTTCTTC.

The chain combines TRBV6-2 or TRBV6-3 with TRBJ2-1, with 7 bases lining up with TRBD2. The CDR3 runs 14 residues. With 7 bases clipped from V and 4 bases from J, the junction kept 7 bases outside the gene matches. Germline CDR1 is MNHEY and CDR2 is SVGEGT. The CDR3 sequence is CASIGLVPYNEQFF. Here the CDR3 DNA reads TGTGCCAGCATCGGACTAGTTCCATACAATGAGCAGTTCTTC.

This CDR3 is CASSLSRAVSSYEQYF. The CDR3 DNA sequence: TGTGCCAGCAGTTTATCGCGAGCGGTGAGCTCCTACGAGCAGTACTTC. V is TRBV27 and J is TRBJ2-7; D perhaps matches TRBD2 (5 bases). V was trimmed by 0 bases and J by 0 bases, leaving 12 bases between them. Germline V gives CDR1 MNHEY, CDR2 SMNVEV (reference sequence). The CDR3 loop spans 16 amino acids.